One sample yielded the 11 T cell receptor beta chains listed below, sequenced in a study of CD8+CD57+ T cells in acquired aplastic anemia. For CDR3 and TCR beta VDJ profiling, genomic DNA was the template used. A single record per CDR3 protein comes from TCRdb applying MiXCR to the reads. Among some 68,000 distinct CDR3 sequences listed, 45% to 55% were seen once. Sequencing input: sorted CD4+, CD8+, or CD8+CD57+ T cells (not recorded which) from PBMCs. These receptors were taken from a human donor in good health, serving as a control.

This clonotype appeared a single time. This chain connects TRBV15 to TRBJ1-2; the D is unclear. The V end was cut by 0 bases, the J end by 4 bases, with 12 bases between. CDR3 size: 15 residues. Germline CDR1 LNHNV, CDR2 YYDKDF (reference sequence). The CDR3 sequence: CATSRERPSFYGYTF. The CDR3 DNA sequence: TGTGCCACCAGCAGAGAGCGACCGTCGTTCTATGGCTACACCTTC.

This clonotype ranks as medium-sized. The CDR3 is CASSPGTSGYEQYF. The CDR3 bases are TGCGCCAGCAGCCCCGGGACTAGCGGCTACGAGCAGTACTTC. The J gene is TRBJ2-7, the V gene TRBV5-1, with TRBD2 identical over 11 bases. From germline, CDR1 is SGHRS and CDR2 YFSETQ. V gave up 4 bases and J gave up 3 bases; unmatched junction bases: 3. The CDR3 loop spans 14 amino acids.

This clonotype was detected many times. The chain uses TRBV4-1 and TRBJ2-7; possible D gene TRBD1, 6 bases. The CDR3 has 15 residues. Per germline, CDR1 MGHRA and CDR2 YSYEKL. Trimming shortened V by 1 base and J by 4 bases, and 14 bases separated the two germline ends. The chain's CDR3 is CASSQVTGGLYEQYF. For the CDR3, the DNA is TGCGCCAGCAGCCAAGTGACAGGAGGTCTGTACGAGCAGTACTTC.

This chain uses TRBV2 with TRBJ1-4; 10 bases are a match to TRBD1. V gave up 7 bases and J gave up 5 bases; unmatched junction bases: 4. This CDR3 comprises 14 residues. Looked up from germline, CDR1 is SNHLY and CDR2 is FYNNEI. Here the CDR3 reads CASKPGQGNEKLFF. In DNA, the CDR3 is TGTGCCAGCAAACCGGGACAGGGGAATGAAAAACTGTTTTTT.

This clonotype occurred many times. The J gene is TRBJ2-1, the V gene TRBV3-1; maybe TRBD2 (5 bases). The CDR3 runs to 16 residues. Germline assignment: CDR1 LGHDT and CDR2 YNNKEL (reference sequence). Trimming shortened V by 1 base and J by 10 bases, and 20 bases separated the two germline ends. The CDR3 DNA reads as TGTGCCAGCAGCCAAGGAACTAGGGCGGTGTCCGGGGAGCAGTTCTTC. This encodes CASSQGTRAVSGEQFF.

This clonotype was recorded at least ten times. V gene TRBV7-9 combines with J gene TRBJ1-1; TRBD1 matches at 10 bases. V shed 3 bases, J shed 4 bases, and the junction held 2 bases outside the gene matches. Germline V gives CDR1 SEHNR, CDR2 FQNEAQ (reference sequence). The CDR3 loop spans 14 amino acids. The CDR3 DNA sequence: TGTGCCAGCAGCTTCGGACAGGGGGGCACTGAAGCTTTCTTT. It specifies CASSFGQGGTEAFF. Combining the CDR3 with reference TRBV7-9 and TRBJ1-1 gives the whole variable domain DTGVSQNPRHKITKRGQNVTFRCDPISEHNRLYWYRQTLGQGPEFLTYFQNEAQLEKSRLLSDRFSAERPKGSFSTLEIQRTEQGDSAMYLCASSFGQGGTEAFFGQGTRLTVV.

This clonotype was recorded at least ten times. The V and J genes are TRBV20-1 and TRBJ2-7, with D perhaps TRBD1 (5 bases). This CDR3 is 13 amino acids long. V dropped 5 bases and J dropped 3 bases, with 14 bases sitting between them. Germline-derived CDR1 and CDR2 are DFQATT and SNEGSKA (reference sequence). The CDR3: CSAHTLDSYEQYF. CDR3 in DNA: TGCAGTGCTCATACCTTAGACAGCTACGAGCAGTACTTC.

This clonotype was found many times. The gene calls are TRBV5-5 and TRBJ1-2; D call uncertain. The CDR3 loop spans 16 amino acids. Germline V CDR1 and CDR2: SGHKS, YYEKEE (reference sequence). Trimming removed 1 base from V and 1 base from J, with 14 bases in between. The DNA of the CDR3 is TGTGCCAGCAGCTTGCGACGTCAGGACCTTAACTATGGCTACACCTTC. Translation: CASSLRRQDLNYGYTF.

At least ten counts were recorded for this clonotype. The J gene is TRBJ2-5, the V gene TRBV14; D is undetermined. CDR3 length equals 13 residues. V was trimmed by 4 bases and J by 5 bases, leaving 11 bases between them. CDR1 and CDR2 (germline): SGHDN, FVKESK. The CDR3 sequence is CASSLTAWETQYF. The CDR3, as DNA: TGTGCCAGCAGCCTCACAGCTTGGGAGACCCAGTACTTC. Combining the CDR3 with reference TRBV14 and TRBJ2-5 gives the whole variable domain EAGVTQFPSHSVIEKGQTVTLRCDPISGHDNLYWYRRVMGKEIKFLLHFVKESKQDESGMPNNRFLAERTGGTYSTLKVQPAELEDSGVYFCASSLTAWETQYFGPGTRLLVL.

This clonotype has only a few counts. The rearrangement joins TRBV10-3 to TRBJ2-5; tentatively, D is TRBD2 (6 bases). V was pared by 3 bases and J by 2 bases, with 19 bases between. CDR1 ENHRY and CDR2 SYGVKD come from the germline V gene. CDR3 length: 17 amino acids. The CDR3 loop reads CAISDPPRSGLQETQYF. The CDR3 bases are TGTGCCATCAGTGACCCCCCTCGGTCGGGACTGCAAGAGACCCAGTACTTC.

V is TRBV10-3 and J is TRBJ1-5; D gene uncertain. The CDR3 length is 13 residues. Trimming cost V 8 bases and J 7 bases, with 15 bases left between them. In germline, CDR1 is ENHRY, CDR2 SYGVKD. As DNA, the CDR3 is TGTGCCATCGCTGAAGGGCACGGACAGCCCCAGCATTTT. Amino acids: CAIAEGHGQPQHF.